This T cell receptor beta chain was sequenced during a study of T cell responses to AZD1222 COVID-19 vaccine. In the study overall: Investigators merged groups given second doses at roughly 4 or roughly 12 weeks. Study-level results: Within unmutated variant regions lay the reported targets of nearly half of spike-specific TCRs. Receipt of two AZD1222 doses was followed by a rise in Spike-specific TCR breadth and depth. Among the donors, most were white British and more were female, and clonal diversity was possibly underestimated.

In regard to this clone: Its cognate antigen is unknown.

Trimming shortened V by 0 bases and J by 3 bases, and 6 bases separated the two germline ends. Looked up from germline, CDR1 is ENHRY and CDR2 is SYGVKD. This CDR3 has 14 residues. The method was immunoSEQ multiplex PCR; TCRdb's version includes in-frame clones alone and lacks a portion of them. The sample has about 100,000 clones, nearly 95% seen once. The receptor was derived from an adult in good health. The chain links TRBV10-3 to TRBJ2-1, with no clear D. The source was peripheral blood, collected on day 0 of AZD1222 vaccination. The CDR3 reads CAISESQNYNEQFF. CDR3 coding DNA: TGTGCCATCAGTGAGTCTCAAAACTACAATGAGCAGTTCTTC.